A selection of T cell receptor beta chains follows, all from one sample in a study of vaccination and CD4 T cells after COVID-19. Their antigen targets remain unknown. From the PCR reads, TCRdb called clonotypes with MiXCR, one entry per CDR3 protein. The sample carries under 20,000 distinct CDR3 sequences, 38% recorded once. Material for sequencing was cultured CD4+ T cells from blood. These receptors came from a human donor with COVID-19. Both conserved end residues are trimmed from each CDR3. The listing skips clone size in some rows; elsewhere it reads once, few, many or a size class.

few	TRBV10-3	TRBJ2-7	AISEDRGVGVHEQY
few	TRBV30	TRBJ1-1	ASEYNTEAF
.	TRBV9	TRBJ2-7	ASGRGSGEGYEQY
few	TRBV24-1	TRBJ1-1	ATSKQGNTEAF
few	TRBV21-1	TRBJ2-2	ASVYGTQGFTNTGELF
once	TRBV6-1	TRBJ2-7	ASGWGSEQY
few	TRBV20-1	TRBJ1-2	SARAAGANYGYT
.	TRBV7-9	TRBJ2-7	ASSLDTYEQY
.	TRBV10-2	TRBJ1-1	ASSNRGSPMNTEAF
.	TRBV12-3/TRBV12-4	TRBJ2-1	ASSPRLGRSYNEQF
few	TRBV19	TRBJ2-5	ASSIAGETQY
medium-sized	TRBV7-2	TRBJ1-2	ASSAVRTGFGYT
.	TRBV20-1	TRBJ2-7	SALISSGGYEQY
few	TRBV7-2	TRBJ2-5	ASSLVLAGGSKETQY
.	TRBV19	TRBJ1-5	ASSPQVGGWDQPQH
medium-sized	TRBV6-1	TRBJ1-5	ASRTGTGGVGGNQPQH
few	TRBV27	TRBJ2-5	ASSLRSQETQY
.	TRBV11-2	TRBJ2-2	ASSLDDTTGELF
.	TRBV19	TRBJ1-2	ASSIRSGGDGYT
few	TRBV6-1	TRBJ1-3	ASSVTGSGNTIY
.	TRBV6-1	TRBJ2-3	ASSPGPDTQY
few	TRBV19	TRBJ1-2	ASRDKLSGYT
few	TRBV6-1	TRBJ2-3	ASKHRVAGGEVTQY
.	TRBV6-5	TRBJ2-7	ASSYGTGQYEQY
.	TRBV9	TRBJ2-3	ASSGNNTLFVPQY
few	TRBV20-1	TRBJ1-2	SARDISSESYGYGYT
.	TRBV11-2	TRBJ1-3	ASSLTAASGNTIY
few	TRBV20-1	TRBJ2-2	SARPDNTGELF
.	TRBV6-5	TRBJ1-5	TSSYSGRESNQPQH
.	TRBV6-1	TRBJ2-7	ASTHRRGSYEQY
.	TRBV18	TRBJ2-3	ASYPPGSTDTQY
few	TRBV6-1	TRBJ1-2	ASSKSPGRRSYGYT
once	TRBV7-2	TRBJ2-3	ASSSGPIVTDTQY
.	TRBV11-2	TRBJ1-1	ASSFGRENTEAF